This is a list of T cell receptor beta chains from one sample in a study of T cells in Graves' hyperthyroidism and ophthalmopathy. TCRdb re-derived calls from the multiplex PCR reads in MiXCR, one entry per CDR3 protein. This table holds 650,000 to 800,000 distinct CDR3 sequences, about 45% found once. The sequencing input was peripheral blood or thyroid tissue (not recorded which). The receptor set was obtained from an adult man with Graves' disease, either hyperthyroidism or ophthalmopathy (not recorded which). Both conserved end residues are part of each CDR3. The D gene is left open where the match is weak. A row's size may be missing; if present it is once, few, many or a size class.

TRBD1,TRBJ1-2,TRBV2,NA,TGTGCCAGCAGTGCGCGGGAACAGGGGACCGATGGCTACACCTTC,CASSAREQGTDGYTF
TRBD1,TRBJ2-5,TRBV14,NA,TGTGCCAGCAGCCCCGGGACAGGGTGGGGGGAGACCCAGTACTTC,CASSPGTGWGETQYF
NA,TRBJ1-6,TRBV7-8,NA,TGTGCCAGCAGCTTAGCGGGGAAGTATTCACCCCTCCACTTT,CASSLAGKYSPLHF
NA,TRBJ2-7,TRBV10-3,many,TGTGCCATCAGCGGGAACACCTACGAGCAGTACTTC,CAISGNTYEQYF
NA,TRBJ1-6,TRBV7-9,few,TGTGCCAGCAGCCTATGGGGGGCTAGTAATTCACCCCTCCACTTT,CASSLWGASNSPLHF
TRBD1,TRBJ1-5,TRBV7-8,NA,TGTGCCAGCAGCCCCCAAGGACAGGGGGCTTATCAGCCCCAGCATTTT,CASSPQGQGAYQPQHF
NA,TRBJ1-4,TRBV15,NA,TGTGCCACCAGCAGGGGCGTCGGGAGGGCCAACGGAAATCTGTTTTTT,CATSRGVGRANGNLFF
TRBD1,TRBJ2-6,TRBV7-8,NA,TGTGCCAGCAGCCCCCCCCGGACAGGAGCTGGGGCCAACGTCCTGACTTTC,CASSPPRTGAGANVLTF
NA,TRBJ1-6,TRBV15,many,TGTGCCACCAGCAGAGATAAGCAGGGGATCAATTCACCCCTCCACTTT,CATSRDKQGINSPLHF
TRBD1,TRBJ2-7,TRBV6-1,few,TGTGCCAGCAGTTACGGACAGGGAGGTTACGAGCAGTACTTC,CASSYGQGGYEQYF
TRBD2,TRBJ2-7,TRBV19,NA,TGTGCCAGTAGCGGGAGGGCCGGGGAGCAGTACTTC,CASSGRAGEQYF
TRBD1,TRBJ1-2,TRBV25-1,many,TGTGCCAGCAGCGACCGACAGGGCAACTATGGCTACACCTTC,CASSDRQGNYGYTF
NA,TRBJ2-7,TRBV2,NA,TGTGCCAGCGCGCCCGACAGGTTACACGTTGACGGGCAGTACTTC,CASAPDRLHVDGQYF
TRBD2,TRBJ2-7,TRBV10-2,many,TGCGCCAGCAGTGATTCGGGACTAGCTTCCGACGAGCAGTACTTC,CASSDSGLASDEQYF